This entry lists 28 T cell receptor beta chains sequenced from one sample in a study of shared clonotypes between healthy human individuals. Data came from immunoSEQ multiplex PCR; TCRdb stores just in-frame clones and leaves some out. The profile shows about 2.3 million clones, approximately 90% of them singletons. Sample: naive CD4+ T cells from PBMCs. The subset was: CD45RA+ positively selected. The receptors here all came from a man between 18 and 29 years old in good health. Some clones in this sample may be carry-over from other donors' samples.

The count of this clone is one. V is TRBV27 and J is TRBJ1-4; no reliable D call. In germline, CDR1 is MNHEY, CDR2 SMNVEV (reference sequence). The CDR3 is 15 residues long. V lost 5 bases to trimming and J lost 4 bases, with 14 bases between them. The CDR3 nucleotides are TGTGCCAGCAGTACTGCGACAAACCTTAATGAAAAACTGTTTTTT. It specifies CASSTATNLNEKLFF.

This clone was observed a single time. The V and J genes are TRBV4-3 and TRBJ2-5; the match to TRBD2 covers 10 bases. Per the germline V gene, CDR1 is LGHNA and CDR2 is YSLEER. Trimming removed 1 base from V and 3 bases from J; junction bases left unmatched: 5. The CDR3 runs 16 residues. CDR3 amino acids: CASSQGASGSKETQYF. The DNA of the CDR3 is TGCGCCAGCAGCCAAGGGGCTAGCGGGAGTAAAGAGACCCAGTACTTC.

The V gene is TRBV28, the J gene TRBJ1-5; D uncertain. Trimming cost V 2 bases and J 4 bases, with 9 bases left between them. This CDR3 comprises 14 residues. The germline V gene has CDR1 MDHEN and CDR2 SYDVKM. DNA of the CDR3: TGTGCCAGCAGTTTAAACAGAAAGAATCAGCCCCAGCATTTT. As protein: CASSLNRKNQPQHF.

The J gene is TRBJ2-3, the V gene TRBV18; 10 bases fit TRBD2. Germline-derived CDR1 and CDR2 are KGHSH and LQKENI. The junction had 17 bases not matched to a gene; V was cut back by 2 bases and J by 3 bases. CDR3 size: 20 residues. The DNA of the CDR3 is TGTGCCAGCTCACCAGGCCCCCCGACCCCTAGCGGGAGTTGGACAGATACGCAGTATTTT. This codes for CASSPGPPTPSGSWTDTQYF.

This clone was seen a single time. The CDR3 DNA reads as TGTGCCAGCAGCCGAGGGGCAGCGGAGACCCAGTACTTC. Translated, it gives CASSRGAAETQYF. This chain uses TRBV7-2 with TRBJ2-5; D may be TRBD1 or TRBD2 (5 bases each). Germline lookup yields CDR1 SGHTA and CDR2 FQGNSA. There are 13 residues in the CDR3. V was clipped by 5 bases and J by 5 bases, with 12 bases between them.

The chain combines TRBV5-1 with TRBJ2-2; no firm D call. The CDR3 extends over 13 amino acids. Germline CDR1 reads SGHRS; CDR2 reads YFSETQ. Trimming removed 2 bases from V and 5 bases from J, with 7 bases in between. CDR3 coding DNA: TGCGCCAGCAGCTTCATCCGGACCGGGGAGCTGTTTTTT. Translation gives CASSFIRTGELFF.

The chain employs TRBV6-1 and TRBJ2-7, with D maybe TRBD2 (6 bases). Trimming cost V 4 bases and J 4 bases, with 14 bases left between them. The CDR3 length is 14 residues. Looked up from germline, CDR1 is MNHNS and CDR2 is SASEGT. In DNA, the CDR3 is TGTGCCAGCAGTGGCGGGACGGCGGGATACGAGCAGTACTTC. Protein product: CASSGGTAGYEQYF.

The chain has TRBV6-5 and TRBJ2-7, with D perhaps TRBD1 (6 bases). The CDR3 is 15 residues long. V dropped 5 bases and J dropped 6 bases, with 20 bases sitting between them. Germline-derived CDR1 and CDR2 are MNHEY and SVGAGI. CDR3 sequence: CASSVISTGSREQYF. The CDR3 bases are TGTGCCAGCAGTGTAATATCGACAGGTTCACGCGAGCAGTACTTC.

The V call is TRBV29-1, the J call TRBJ2-7, with 12 nucleotides matching TRBD1. There are 12 residues in the CDR3. Germline-derived CDR1 and CDR2 are SQVTM and ANQGSEA. Losses at the gene ends were 7 bases for V and 8 bases for J; bases not matched to a gene: 6. The CDR3 is CSAPGQGAQQYF. The CDR3 DNA sequence: TGCAGCGCCCCGGGACAGGGGGCCCAGCAGTACTTC.

The CDR3: CASSLASETTDTQYF. Here the CDR3 DNA reads TGTGCCAGCAGTTTGGCTAGCGAAACCACAGATACGCAGTATTTT. The rearrangement joins TRBV28 to TRBJ2-3; a weak D match, TRBD2 (6 bases). Germline values: CDR1 MDHEN, CDR2 SYDVKM. This CDR3 is built from 15 residues. The V end lost 3 bases, the J end lost 2 bases, and 12 bases lay between the germline ends.

The chain combines TRBV28 with TRBJ1-1, with TRBD1 as a possible D gene (6 bases). Germline values: CDR1 MDHEN, CDR2 SYDVKM. V was trimmed by 5 bases and J by 4 bases, leaving 14 bases between them. The CDR3 runs to 14 residues. The CDR3 reads CASSNSGARTEAFF. As DNA, the CDR3 is TGTGCCAGCAGTAATTCGGGGGCGCGCACTGAAGCTTTCTTT.

This chain uses TRBV9 with TRBJ1-1, with D perhaps matching TRBD1 (5 bases). The length of the CDR3 is 16 residues. Trimming removed 2 bases from V and 6 bases from J, with 20 bases in between. Per the germline V gene, CDR1 is SGDLS and CDR2 is YYNGEE. The CDR3 here is CASSVGIPGGFSEAFF. The CDR3 DNA reads TGTGCCAGCAGCGTTGGAATCCCGGGGGGATTCTCTGAAGCTTTCTTT.

V and J are TRBV28 and TRBJ1-4; 8 bases are a match to TRBD1. The CDR3 contains 16 residues. Looked up from germline, CDR1 is MDHEN and CDR2 is SYDVKM. The trim removed 2 bases at V and 3 bases at J, leaving 5 bases unmatched. Written as DNA, the CDR3 is TGTGCCAGCAGTTTACCTGACAGGGGAGCTAATGAAAAACTGTTTTTT. It is translated as CASSLPDRGANEKLFF. Filled out from reference TRBV28 and TRBJ1-4, the complete variable domain reads DVKVTQSSRYLVKRTGEKVFLECVQDMDHENMFWYRQDPGLGLRLIYFSYDVKMKEKGDIPEGYSVSREKKERFSLILESASTNQTSMYLCASSLPDRGANEKLFFGSGTQLSVL.

The sample holds one count of this clone. The chain employs TRBV5-5 and TRBJ1-4; D is unresolved. The V gene's germline CDR1 is SGHKS and CDR2 YYEKEE (reference sequence). This CDR3 spans 14 amino acids. Trimming took off 7 bases at V and 4 bases at J, with 14 bases between the two ends. CDR3 in DNA: TGTGCCAGCGGAACGGCCGGGGATAATGAAAAACTGTTTTTT. This codes for CASGTAGDNEKLFF.

The chain couples TRBV4-1 to TRBJ2-5; D gene unclear. The end of the DNA aligns better with TRBJ2-7, so the J call may be wrong. The CDR3 consists of 14 residues. Germline CDR1 is MGHRA and CDR2 is YSYEKL. DNA for the CDR3: TGCGCCAGCAGCCAAGGAACTCATTCCTACGAGCAGTACTTC. It codes for CASSQGTHSYEQYF.

In the case of this clone: This sample also contains other DNA sequences that code for the same CDR3. The chain combines TRBV7-2 with TRBJ1-5; D remains unclear. There are 14 residues in the CDR3. The germline V gene has CDR1 SGHTA and CDR2 FQGNSA. V lost 3 bases, J lost 0 bases, and 6 bases lay in between. Here the CDR3 DNA reads TGTGCCAGCAGCTTGGACTATAGCAATCAGCCCCAGCATTTT. Residues: CASSLDYSNQPQHF.

The chain uses TRBV7-3 and TRBJ2-3, with D uncertain. Germline CDR1 reads SGHTA; CDR2 reads FQGTGA. V lost 5 bases and J 2 bases, leaving 8 bases between the germline ends. The CDR3 has 13 residues. CDR3 DNA: TGTGCCAGCAGCCGATTGATCACAGATACGCAGTATTTT. Its protein product is CASSRLITDTQYF.

V gene TRBV11-2 combines with J gene TRBJ2-1; 8 bases agree with TRBD2. Per germline, CDR1 SGHAT and CDR2 FQNNGV. V lost 5 bases, J lost 8 bases, and 14 bases stayed unmatched. This CDR3 contains 16 residues. The CDR3 loop is CASSPPGGGRFDEQFF. As DNA, the CDR3 is TGTGCCAGCAGCCCCCCCGGTGGCGGGAGGTTTGATGAGCAGTTCTTC.

The genes are TRBV6-6 and TRBJ2-7; D possibly corresponds to TRBD1 (5 bases). Trimming removed 6 bases from V and 2 bases from J, with 11 bases in between. CDR3 length: 13 amino acids. Per germline, CDR1 MNHNY and CDR2 SVGAGI (reference sequence). The CDR3 region is CASSPRQPYEQYF. As DNA, the CDR3 is TGTGCCAGCAGCCCCCGACAGCCCTACGAGCAGTACTTC.

This clone was detected once. In nucleotides, the CDR3 is TGTGCCAGCAGCTTGGAAACTAGCGGGGGATACAATGAGCAGTTCTTC. Its translation is CASSLETSGGYNEQFF. This chain links TRBV11-2 with TRBJ2-1, with TRBD2 identical over 11 bases. The CDR3 runs to 16 residues. CDR1 is SGHAT, CDR2 FQNNGV, per germline. V shed 3 bases and J 4 bases; nucleotides not matched to a gene: 5.

The rearrangement links TRBV4-3 to TRBJ2-2; D call uncertain. Trimming shortened V by 0 bases and J by 6 bases, and 8 bases separated the two germline ends. Germline V gene sequence: CDR1 LGHNA, CDR2 YSLEER. The CDR3 has 14 amino acids. CDR3 DNA: TGCGCCAGCAGCCAAGATTCCGAATCCGGGGAGCTGTTTTTT. Its protein product is CASSQDSESGELFF.

The chain carries TRBV7-2 and TRBJ2-3; 9 positions agree with TRBD2. CDR3 length: 15 residues. V dropped 5 bases and J dropped 6; count of bases not matched to a gene: 9. CDR1 and CDR2 (germline): SGHTA, FQGNSA. CDR3 in amino acids: CASSPVAGALDTQYF. For the CDR3, the DNA is TGTGCCAGCAGCCCAGTAGCGGGAGCGCTGGATACGCAGTATTTT.

The chain couples TRBV19 to TRBJ1-4; tentatively, D is TRBD1 (5 bases). Between the trimmed V and J ends, which lost 4 bases and 0 bases, there was a span of 15 bases. Germline V gene lookup returns CDR1 LNHDA and CDR2 SQIVND (reference sequence). This CDR3 spans 17 amino acids. The CDR3 nucleotides read TGTGCCAGTAGTAGAAGGGGCCGCGATGCAACTAATGAAAAACTGTTTTTT. Its translation is CASSRRGRDATNEKLFF.

The rearrangement joins TRBV5-1 to TRBJ1-1; maybe TRBD1 (6 bases). V gave up 0 bases and J gave up 1 base, with 13 bases separating them. The germline V gene encodes CDR1 SGHRS and CDR2 YFSETQ. The CDR3 extends over 16 amino acids. In nucleotides, the CDR3 is TGCGCCAGCAGCTTGGGTGGGACACCGTCGAACACTGAAGCTTTCTTT. The encoded protein is CASSLGGTPSNTEAFF.

About this clone: Other DNA sequences in the sample encode the same CDR3. The V gene is TRBV5-1, the J gene TRBJ2-5; tentatively, D is TRBD2 (6 bases). The length of the CDR3 is 13 residues. Trimming removed 0 bases at V and 5 bases at J, with 8 bases between. Germline-derived CDR1 and CDR2 are SGHRS and YFSETQ. The CDR3 region is CASSLGGGETQYF. Written as DNA, the CDR3 is TGCGCCAGCAGCTTGGGAGGAGGGGAGACCCAGTACTTC.

The CDR3 protein is CASSLEGAASSYNEQFF. CDR3 nucleotides: TGTGCCAGCAGCTTAGAGGGGGCGGCCAGCTCCTACAATGAGCAGTTCTTC. The chain carries TRBV11-2 and TRBJ2-1, with a possible D match to TRBD1 (6 bases). Germline V gives CDR1 SGHAT, CDR2 FQNNGV. V lost 0 bases and J lost 0, with 12 bases in between. This CDR3 has 17 amino acids.

The V gene is TRBV6-1, the J gene TRBJ1-3; 8 nucleotides agree with TRBD1. This CDR3 has 16 amino acids. Germline-derived CDR1 and CDR2 are MNHNS and SASEGT. Losses at the gene ends were 2 bases for V and 0 bases for J; bases not matched to a gene: 3. CDR3 sequence reads: CASSEQGALSGNTIYF. The CDR3 DNA reads as TGTGCCAGCAGTGAACAGGGGGCCCTCTCTGGAAACACCATATATTTT.

A remark on this clone: Other DNA sequences in this specimen translate into the identical CDR3. This chain joins TRBV9 and TRBJ2-5; D perhaps matches TRBD2 (5 bases). V gave up 3 bases and J gave up 1 base, with 7 bases separating them. This CDR3 is built from 13 residues. Germline V gives CDR1 SGDLS, CDR2 YYNGEE. The CDR3 nucleotides read TGTGCCAGCAGCGGAGGGAGCCAAGAGACCCAGTACTTC. This translates into CASSGGSQETQYF. The entire variable domain, with the rest obtained from reference TRBV9 and TRBJ2-5, is as follows: DSGVTQTPKHLITATGQRVTLRCSPRSGDLSVYWYQQSLDQGLQFLIQYYNGEERAKGNILERFSAQQFPDLHSELNLSSLELGDSALYFCASSGGSQETQYFGPGTRLLVL.